This TCR beta chain derives from a study of CD8 T cells in ankylosing spondylitis. Study-wide results and limits: Some motif variants had been reported before (in reactive arthritis synovial fluid and blood). A CD8+ phenotype characterized the disease-linked clones, which were relatively rare in peripheral blood.

TCRdb reanalysed the 5' RACE reads using MiXCR and keeps one entry per CDR3 protein. In the table there are around 340,000 distinct CDR3 sequences, around 15% of which are singletons. This clonotype was seen a handful of times. Antigen: not known. This CDR3 is built from 14 residues. The V gene's germline CDR1 is SEHNR and CDR2 FQNEAQ (reference sequence). Trimming cost V 4 bases and J 8 bases, with 17 bases left between them. The receptor was isolated from a male donor with ankylosing spondylitis or in good health (not recorded which). The sequencing sample was made of blood, either unsorted or a sorted T cell fraction (not recorded which). This chain connects TRBV7-9 to TRBJ1-2; the D is unclear. In DNA form, the CDR3 reads TGTGCCAGCAGCTCGGACGTTCTACGTATCGGCTACACCTTC. It codes for CASSSDVLRIGYTF.